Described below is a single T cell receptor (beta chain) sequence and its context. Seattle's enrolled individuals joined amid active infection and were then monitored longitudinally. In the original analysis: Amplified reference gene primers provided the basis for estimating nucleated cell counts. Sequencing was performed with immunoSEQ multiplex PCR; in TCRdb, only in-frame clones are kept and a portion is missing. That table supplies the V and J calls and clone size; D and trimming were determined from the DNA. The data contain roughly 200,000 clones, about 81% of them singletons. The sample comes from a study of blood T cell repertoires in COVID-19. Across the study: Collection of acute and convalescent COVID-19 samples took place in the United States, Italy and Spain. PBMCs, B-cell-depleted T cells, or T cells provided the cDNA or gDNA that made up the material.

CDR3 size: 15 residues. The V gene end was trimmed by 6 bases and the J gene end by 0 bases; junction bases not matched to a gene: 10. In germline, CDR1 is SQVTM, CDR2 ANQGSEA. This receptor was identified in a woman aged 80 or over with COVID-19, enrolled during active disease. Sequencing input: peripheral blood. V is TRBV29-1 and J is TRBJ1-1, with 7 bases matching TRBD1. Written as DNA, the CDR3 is TGCAGCGTCCAGGGACAGCTACGCTTGAACACTGAAGCTTTCTTT. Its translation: CSVQGQLRLNTEAFF.